These 17 T cell receptor beta chains share one sample of origin, sequenced in a study of regulatory T cells in long-lasting Graves disease (dated by TCRdb to the early 2020s). The sample's time point, from its label and the paper: newly diagnosed GD, antithyroid drugs for less than 3 months. For both TCR sequencing and RNA sequencing, RNA was extracted from PBMCs in TRIzol. The library was produced with multiplex PCR. The data were produced on an Illumina HiSeq 4000. iRepertoire HTBI primers and Arm-PCR amplification of CDR3 regions were used to construct TCR beta libraries. TCRdb took the public reads, trimmed them with fastp at Q25, ran MiXCR for clone calling and kept in-frame beta chains. For every CDR3 protein sequence, its rows merge into one entry that carries the most common genes and DNA. The table for this sample lists more than 400,000 distinct CDR3 sequences; 15% to 20% of them were counted only once. The ten largest clones capture 9.5% to 15% of the sample.

These records were also assigned to another study, of T cells in Graves' hyperthyroidism and ophthalmopathy.

This specimen was peripheral blood mononuclear cells (PBMCs), taken at new diagnosis, from a patient treated with antithyroid drugs. These TCRs come from a man between 40 and 49 years old with Graves disease. Donor details come from another sample of the same person, matched by shared clones.

This clonotype was detected many times. The germline gene is not matched at one end of the junction; a read error may be the cause. The chain couples TRBV27 to TRBJ2-2, with unresolved D. Per germline, CDR1 MNHEY and CDR2 SMNVEV (reference sequence). The CDR3 runs 13 residues. For the CDR3, the DNA is TGCGCCAGCAGTCACGGTAATACCGGGGAGCTGTTTTTT. Translation gives CASSHGNTGELFF.

This clonotype was picked up many times. V and J are TRBV5-1 and TRBJ2-7, with 8 bases identical to TRBD2. V was clipped by 4 bases and J by 0 bases; unmatched bases: 6. Germline CDR1 reads SGHRS; CDR2 reads YFSETQ. The CDR3 loop spans 15 amino acids. CDR3 loop: CASSRLAPSSYEQYF. DNA of the CDR3: TGCGCCAGCAGCCGACTAGCGCCGAGCTCCTACGAGCAGTACTTC. The whole variable domain, remainder taken from reference TRBV5-1 and TRBJ2-7, is KAGVTQTPRYLIKTRGQQVTLSCSPISGHRSVSWYQQTPGQGLQFLFEYFSETQRNKGNFPGRFSGRQFSNSRSEMNVSTLELGDSALYLCASSRLAPSSYEQYFGPGTRLTVT.

J is TRBJ2-1 and V is TRBV19; TRBD2 is a possible D gene (5 bases). CDR1 and CDR2 (germline): LNHDA, SQIVND (reference sequence). The germline V and J ends were trimmed by 3 bases and 2 bases, with 5 bases remaining between them. This CDR3 is built from 13 residues. Written as DNA, the CDR3 is TGTGCCAGTAGTATCGGGACCTACAATGAGCAGTTCTTC. This translates into CASSIGTYNEQFF.

This clonotype was seen ten or more times. This chain links TRBV5-6 with TRBJ2-7; D remains ambiguous. The V gene lost 5 bases and the J gene lost 5 bases, with 20 bases spanning the gap. There are 15 residues in the CDR3. CDR1 and CDR2 (germline): SGHDT, YYEEEE. The CDR3 DNA sequence: TGTGCCAGCAGTCGGACCCAGAGGTCTTTGGACGAGCAGTACTTC. Its translation: CASSRTQRSLDEQYF.

This clonotype was seen repeatedly, ten times or more. V usage is TRBV30 and J usage is TRBJ2-1, with 12 bases lining up with TRBD2. Germline loops: CDR1 GTSNPN, CDR2 SVGIG (reference sequence). The junction had 10 bases not matched to a gene; V was cut back by 3 bases and J by 4 bases. The length of the CDR3 is 17 residues. CDR3 sequence: CAWSATSGRTPYNEQFF. DNA for the CDR3: TGTGCCTGGAGCGCTACTAGCGGGAGGACCCCTTACAATGAGCAGTTCTTC.

This clonotype was recorded at least ten times. This chain uses TRBV5-1 with TRBJ2-2, with 9 bases identical to TRBD2. Germline V gene sequence: CDR1 SGHRS, CDR2 YFSETQ. The CDR3 runs to 16 residues. The junction had 5 bases not matched to a gene; V was cut back by 2 bases and J by 3 bases. The CDR3 spells CASSFLAGVDTGELFF. The DNA of the CDR3 is TGCGCCAGCAGCTTCTTAGCGGGAGTGGACACCGGGGAGCTGTTTTTT.

This clonotype was counted at least ten times. Here the CDR3 reads CASSLYRGEKLFF. The CDR3 DNA reads TGCGCCAGCAGCTTGTATAGGGGTGAAAAACTGTTTTTT. V and J are TRBV5-1 and TRBJ1-4, with TRBD1 as a possible D gene (5 bases). The CDR3 has 13 residues. Trimming removed 1 base from V and 7 bases from J, with 8 bases in between. Per germline, CDR1 SGHRS and CDR2 YFSETQ.

This chain uses TRBV25-1 with TRBJ2-1; TRBD2 aligns across 9 bases. The junction had 4 bases not matched to a gene; V was cut back by 7 bases and J by 6 bases. The CDR3 spans 13 residues. Germline V gene sequence: CDR1 MGHDK, CDR2 SYGVNS. The CDR3 loop reads CASTLTSGNEQFF. The CDR3 nucleotides read TGTGCCAGCACCCTGACTAGCGGCAATGAGCAGTTCTTC.

This clonotype was seen repeatedly, ten times or more. This chain joins TRBV12-3 or TRBV12-4 and TRBJ2-7; possibly TRBD1 or TRBD2 for D (5 bases each). The CDR3 length is 15 residues. V was pared by 7 bases and J by 0 bases, with 16 bases between. The CDR3 here is CASTQRDASSYEQYF. The CDR3 DNA reads TGTGCCAGCACCCAACGGGACGCGAGCTCCTACGAGCAGTACTTC.

This clonotype was picked up a small number of times. The chain employs TRBV7-2 and TRBJ2-1; no definite D call. Per germline, CDR1 SGHTA and CDR2 FQGNSA. The V end was cut by 1 base, the J end by 15 bases, with 7 bases between. This CDR3 spans 10 amino acids. The CDR3 loop is CASSLGRPFF. The CDR3 DNA is TGTGCCAGCAGCTTAGGACGTCCGTTCTTC.

At least ten counts were recorded for this clonotype. This rearrangement joins TRBV2 to TRBJ2-2, with D hard to call. The CDR3 has 14 amino acids. CDR1 is SNHLY, CDR2 FYNNEI, per germline. The V and J ends lost 8 bases and 6 bases respectively, with 16 bases between them. In DNA form, the CDR3 reads TGTGCCAGCGTGACGGAAAGAATGGCCGGGGAGCTGTTTTTT. It yields the protein CASVTERMAGELFF.

This clonotype was seen ten or more times. This chain links TRBV20-1 with TRBJ1-4, with 10 bases that match TRBD1. Germline V gives CDR1 DFQATT, CDR2 SNEGSKA (reference sequence). The V segment lost 3 bases and the J segment 0 bases; nucleotides outside the gene matches: 10. This CDR3 comprises 18 residues. CDR3 in amino acids: CSASSRQGAVATNEKLFF. In DNA form, the CDR3 reads TGCAGTGCTAGCTCGAGACAGGGGGCCGTTGCAACTAATGAAAAACTGTTTTTT.

In its sample, this clonotype was seen many times. This chain links TRBV19 with TRBJ2-6; TRBD2 is a possible D gene (5 bases). V was cut by 5 bases and J by 0 bases, with 8 bases left in between. The CDR3 runs 15 residues. The germline CDR1 and CDR2 sequences are LNHDA and SQIVND (reference sequence). CDR3 protein: CASSGGLSGANVLTF. The CDR3 DNA reads TGTGCCAGTAGTGGCGGACTCTCTGGGGCCAACGTCCTGACTTTC.

The chain combines TRBV5-1 with TRBJ2-7; D is perhaps TRBD2 (6 bases). The CDR3 has 16 residues. Germline values: CDR1 SGHRS, CDR2 YFSETQ. Deletions cut 3 bases from V and 0 bases from J, with 16 bases between. CDR3 coding DNA: TGCGCCAGCAGCTCTAACCCCGCGGGGAGCTCCTACGAGCAGTACTTC. Its translation is CASSSNPAGSSYEQYF.

About this clonotype: Since a much larger clone is just one base distant, this may be a read error. The CDR3 DNA reads as TGTACCAGCAGTTCCTCCCCTTGGGGCTCCGCTGAAGCTTTCTTT. Protein product: CTSSSSPWGSAEAFF. This chain connects TRBV28 to TRBJ1-1; D may be TRBD1 (5 bases). This CDR3 is 15 amino acids long. The germline CDR1 and CDR2 sequences are MDHEN and SYDVKM.

This clonotype appeared many times. CDR3 DNA: TGTGCCAGCAAGATCCGCAGAGGGACCCAGCATTTT. Encoded protein: CASKIRRGTQHF. The chain couples TRBV28 to TRBJ1-5, with D hard to call. V dropped 7 bases and J dropped 11 bases, with 15 bases sitting between them. Germline V lookup: CDR1 MDHEN, CDR2 SYDVKM. The CDR3 has 12 amino acids.

A single count supports this clonotype. The chain couples TRBV10-2 to TRBJ2-3, with TRBD1 matching over 8 bases. The CDR3 has 13 residues. Trimming cost V 8 bases and J 1 base; bases outside gene matches: 2. Germline CDR1 WSHSY, CDR2 SAAADI. The DNA of the CDR3 is TGCGCCAGCTCACAGGGGGGCACAGATACGCAGTATTTT. Encoded protein: CASSQGGTDTQYF.